This TCR beta chain was identified in a study of blood T cells in healthy people across ages. Whole-study context: There was about one barcoded beta molecule captured by template switching per two T cells.

This CDR3 is 17 amino acids long. J was trimmed by 2 bases and V by 2 bases; bases with no gene match: 7. Germline V gives CDR1 MDHEN, CDR2 SYDVKM. Through a sample-barcoded 5' primer and a J-beta primer mix, a second PCR was run for about 7 to 12 cycles. Each sample yielded at least 3 million CDR3-containing paired-end reads. TCRdb reanalysed the 5' RACE reads using MiXCR and keeps one entry per CDR3 protein. The sample holds around 1,100,000 distinct CDR3 sequences; roughly two fifths are singletons and the top ten take 13%. What was sequenced was blood. V usage is TRBV28 and J usage is TRBJ2-1; 9 bases are shared with TRBD1. This receptor was taken from a man between 18 and 35 years old in good health. The CDR3 coding sequence is TGTGCCAGCAGTTTACAGTTCCGGGACAGGGCCTACAATGAGCAGTTCTTC. This encodes CASSLQFRDRAYNEQFF.